One and the same sample provided the 23 T cell receptor beta chains below, sequenced in a study of STAT5B mutations in CD4+ large granular lymphocyte leukemia. The data were produced by immunoSEQ multiplex PCR, yet TCRdb's version contains in-frame clones alone and is incomplete. The table lists about 30,000 clones, roughly two thirds of them singletons. The sample taken for sequencing was CD4+ T cells from blood buffy coats. Every receptor here comes from a human donor in good health.

This clone was recorded only once. The chain is built from TRBV28 and TRBJ1-4; no reliable D call. The CDR3 has 14 residues. Germline V gene sequence: CDR1 MDHEN, CDR2 SYDVKM. The V and J ends lost 6 bases and 3 bases respectively, with 11 bases between them. Written as DNA, the CDR3 is TGTGCCAGCAGGGGTCCTTTAGCTAATGAAAAACTGTTTTTT. Protein: CASRGPLANEKLFF.

The chain links TRBV9 to TRBJ2-5; D may be TRBD2 (6 bases). Trimming removed 4 bases at V and 4 bases at J, with 14 bases between. The CDR3 sequence is 14 residues long. Germline V gives CDR1 SGDLS, CDR2 YYNGEE. The DNA of the CDR3 is TGTGCCAGCAGCTTTAGGCCCGGGGGAGAGACCCAGTACTTC. Its translation: CASSFRPGGETQYF.

This rearrangement joins TRBV14 to TRBJ2-5; 9 bases line up with TRBD1. The J segment lost 2 bases and the V segment lost 1 base, leaving 14 bases of the junction unmatched. The CDR3 consists of 19 residues. The germline V gene encodes CDR1 SGHDN and CDR2 FVKESK. The CDR3 loop is CASSQGRTRPGQGQETQYF. The CDR3 DNA reads as TGTGCCAGCAGCCAAGGAAGGACTAGACCGGGACAGGGACAAGAGACCCAGTACTTC. The entire variable domain, with the rest obtained from reference TRBV14 and TRBJ2-5, is as follows: EAGVTQFPSHSVIEKGQTVTLRCDPISGHDNLYWYRRVMGKEIKFLLHFVKESKQDESGMPNNRFLAERTGGTYSTLKVQPAELEDSGVYFCASSQGRTRPGQGQETQYFGPGTRLLVL.

This chain uses TRBV30 with TRBJ1-6, with 9 nucleotides matching TRBD1. CDR1 and CDR2 (germline): GTSNPN, SVGIG (reference sequence). Losses at the gene ends were 3 bases for V and 0 bases for J; bases not matched to a gene: 6. The CDR3 loop spans 17 amino acids. The CDR3 DNA reads TGTGCCTGGAGCCAAGGGACAGGGAGCTCCTATAATTCACCCCTCCACTTT. Residues: CAWSQGTGSSYNSPLHF.

CDR3 nucleotides: TGTGCCAGCAGCTTGTACGGACGGAAAGAACAGCCCCAGCATTTT. Its protein is CASSLYGRKEQPQHF. The chain links TRBV5-5 to TRBJ1-5, with D unclear. Germline lookup yields CDR1 SGHKS and CDR2 YYEKEE (reference sequence). V was trimmed by 1 base and J by 7 bases, leaving 15 bases between them. The CDR3 loop spans 15 amino acids.

This clone was seen more than once but under ten times. V is TRBV11-2 and J is TRBJ2-2, with 7 bases aligning to TRBD1. Germline trimming cut 4 bases from V and 4 bases from J; bases unmatched to any gene: 6. Looked up from germline, CDR1 is SGHAT and CDR2 is FQNNGV. The CDR3 runs to 15 residues. The CDR3: CASSWVPGGTGELFF. The CDR3, as DNA: TGTGCCAGCAGCTGGGTGCCAGGGGGCACCGGGGAGCTGTTTTTT.

The V call is TRBV30, the J call TRBJ2-5, with 8 bases aligning to TRBD1. The length of the CDR3 is 15 residues. After removal of 1 base from V and 4 bases from J, the junction contained 8 bases not matched to a gene. CDR1 and CDR2 (germline): GTSNPN, SVGIG (reference sequence). The CDR3 sequence is CAWSGRGTGRETQYF. Here the CDR3 DNA reads TGTGCCTGGAGTGGAAGGGGGACAGGTCGAGAGACCCAGTACTTC.

This clone was found once. The chain has TRBV7-2 and TRBJ2-5; 7 bases map to TRBD2. Germline trimming cut 5 bases from V and 5 bases from J; bases unmatched to any gene: 8. The CDR3 covers 14 residues. Per germline, CDR1 SGHTA and CDR2 FQGNSA. The CDR3 sequence is CASSEGLRGETQYF. The CDR3 DNA follows: TGTGCCAGCAGCGAGGGACTACGTGGGGAGACCCAGTACTTC.

The chain carries TRBV5-1 and TRBJ2-5, with 12 bases matching TRBD2. V was clipped by 0 bases and J by 10 bases; unmatched bases: 10. The CDR3 contains 16 residues. Germline assignment: CDR1 SGHRS and CDR2 YFSETQ. CDR3 amino acids: CASSLDAGLAGMGQYF. CDR3 coding DNA: TGCGCCAGCAGCTTGGATGCCGGACTAGCGGGGATGGGCCAGTACTTC.

The sample holds a few counts of this clone. This chain uses TRBV5-4 with TRBJ1-1; 7 bases are shared with TRBD1. The CDR3 runs to 16 residues. Germline assignment: CDR1 SGHNT and CDR2 YYREEE (reference sequence). Losses at the gene ends were 4 bases for V and 0 bases for J; bases not matched to a gene: 9. The CDR3 is CASSPQGGAMNTEAFF. The CDR3 nucleotides read TGTGCCAGCAGCCCCCAGGGGGGAGCCATGAACACTGAAGCTTTCTTT.

In this sample, this clone turned up once. This chain links TRBV29-1 with TRBJ2-7, with D possibly matching TRBD2 (6 bases). There are 13 residues in the CDR3. V dropped 6 bases and J dropped 3 bases, with 15 bases sitting between them. CDR1 is SQVTM, CDR2 ANQGSEA, per germline. The CDR3 reads CSVSRGRLYEQYF. The CDR3 DNA reads TGCAGCGTCTCCCGGGGGAGGCTCTACGAGCAGTACTTC.

About this clone: Relative to the germline gene, one junction end is altered; a read error may explain this. The chain carries TRBV7-7 and TRBJ2-2; D gene unclear. CDR3 length: 12 amino acids. Germline V gene lookup returns CDR1 SSHAT and CDR2 FNYEAQ (reference sequence). This CDR3 reads CASSYEAGELFF. In DNA, the CDR3 is TGTGCTAGCAGCTATGAGGCGGGGGAGCTGTTTTTT.

The J gene is TRBJ1-6, the V gene TRBV30; the D is unclear. CDR1 and CDR2 (germline): GTSNPN, SVGIG (reference sequence). This CDR3 region has 14 residues. Trimming pared 4 bases from V and 0 bases from J, leaving 7 bases between. The CDR3, as DNA: TGTGCCTGGACCAGGAGCTCCTATAATTCACCCCTCCACTTT. The encoded protein is CAWTRSSYNSPLHF.

V gene TRBV5-5 combines with J gene TRBJ2-7; no firm D call. The V and J ends lost 6 bases and 0 bases respectively, with 19 bases between them. The CDR3 spans 16 residues. Germline V gives CDR1 SGHKS, CDR2 YYEKEE (reference sequence). This CDR3 reads CASTPAAGYTSYEQYF. The CDR3 bases are TGTGCCAGCACACCTGCCGCAGGATACACCTCCTACGAGCAGTACTTC.

CDR3 in amino acids: CASRSPGQNYGYTF. In DNA, the CDR3 is TGTGCCAGCAGATCCCCGGGACAGAACTATGGCTACACCTTC. The chain recombines TRBV6-5 with TRBJ1-2; 7 nucleotides agree with TRBD1. The trim removed 6 bases at V and 2 bases at J, leaving 6 bases unmatched. This CDR3 region has 14 residues. The V gene's germline CDR1 is MNHEY and CDR2 SVGAGI.

The chain links TRBV7-8 to TRBJ2-7; D remains unclear. Between the trimmed V and J ends, which lost 5 bases and 2 bases, there was a span of 13 bases. Germline CDR1 and CDR2: SGHVS and FQNEAQ. CDR3 size: 14 residues. In DNA form, the CDR3 reads TGTGCCAGCAGCCGGCTCCAAGACCCCTACGAGCAGTACTTC. Protein: CASSRLQDPYEQYF.

This clone showed up just a few times. The gene calls are TRBV6-5 and TRBJ1-1, with D unclear. V was trimmed by 1 base and J by 4 bases, leaving 7 bases between them. The germline gives CDR1 MNHEY, CDR2 SVGAGI. The CDR3 runs 13 residues. The CDR3 here is CASSYWGGTEAFF. DNA for the CDR3: TGTGCCAGCAGTTACTGGGGAGGCACTGAAGCTTTCTTT.

The gene calls are TRBV4-2 and TRBJ2-7, with 11 bases matching TRBD2. The ends lost 6 bases at V and 0 bases at J; junction bases unmatched: 7. There are 16 residues in the CDR3. Germline values: CDR1 LGHNA, CDR2 YNFKEQ. The DNA of the CDR3 is TGTGCCAGCAGTCCCACTAGCGGGGGACCCTCCTACGAGCAGTACTTC. The encoded protein is CASSPTSGGPSYEQYF.

The rearrangement joins TRBV28 to TRBJ2-7; 8 bases align to TRBD2. The CDR3 is 14 residues long. Looked up from germline, CDR1 is MDHEN and CDR2 is SYDVKM. Losses at the gene ends were 7 bases for V and 5 bases for J; bases not matched to a gene: 10. CDR3 nucleotides: TGTGCCAGCATTCCTACCGGGACTAGGAACGAGCAGTACTTC. Protein product: CASIPTGTRNEQYF.

In its sample, this clone was seen a few times. The rearrangement links TRBV10-3 to TRBJ1-1; D is possibly TRBD1 (5 bases). V lost 5 bases to trimming and J lost 4 bases, with 17 bases between them. In germline, CDR1 is ENHRY, CDR2 SYGVKD. The CDR3 is 15 amino acids. Here the CDR3 DNA reads TGTGCCATCAGTTTTTCCAGGGAAGGGAGCACTGAAGCTTTCTTT. It is translated as CAISFSREGSTEAFF.

The chain has TRBV9 and TRBJ2-5, with 7 bases fitting TRBD1. This CDR3 contains 14 residues. The germline gives CDR1 SGDLS, CDR2 YYNGEE. The ends lost 4 bases at V and 5 bases at J; junction bases unmatched: 8. This chain's CDR3 is CASSPRGLGETQYF. In DNA form, the CDR3 reads TGTGCCAGCAGCCCGAGGGGGCTTGGGGAGACCCAGTACTTC.

The genes are TRBV18 and TRBJ1-2; the match to TRBD1 covers 9 bases. The CDR3 length is 14 residues. Germline V lookup: CDR1 KGHSH, CDR2 LQKENI. After removal of 4 bases from V and 4 bases from J, the junction contained 4 bases not matched to a gene. CDR3 sequence: CASSRTGEGYGYTF. CDR3 DNA sequence: TGTGCCAGCTCACGGACAGGGGAGGGCTATGGCTACACCTTC.

This clone was counted a few times. The chain recombines TRBV14 with TRBJ1-2; D unclear. CDR1 is SGHDN and CDR2 is FVKESK in the germline V gene. Trimming removed 1 base at V and 5 bases at J, with 8 bases between. This CDR3 is built from 13 residues. CDR3 nucleotides: TGTGCCAGCAGCCAAGGGTTGCGTTATGGCTACACCTTC. Protein product: CASSQGLRYGYTF.